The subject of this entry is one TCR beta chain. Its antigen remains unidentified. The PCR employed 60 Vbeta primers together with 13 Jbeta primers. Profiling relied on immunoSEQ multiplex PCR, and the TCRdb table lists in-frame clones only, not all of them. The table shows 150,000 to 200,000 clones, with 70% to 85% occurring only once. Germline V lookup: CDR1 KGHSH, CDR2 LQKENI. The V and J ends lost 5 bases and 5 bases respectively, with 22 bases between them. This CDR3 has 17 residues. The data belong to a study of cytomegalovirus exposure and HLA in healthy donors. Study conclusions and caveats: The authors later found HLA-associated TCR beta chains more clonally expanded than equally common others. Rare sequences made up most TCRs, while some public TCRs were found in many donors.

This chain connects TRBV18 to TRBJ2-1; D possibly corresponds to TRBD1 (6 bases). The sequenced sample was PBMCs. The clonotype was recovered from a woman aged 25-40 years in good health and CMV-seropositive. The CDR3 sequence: CASSSSQGNRFHNEQFF. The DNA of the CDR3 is TGTGCCAGCTCATCCTCGCAGGGGAACAGGTTCCACAATGAGCAGTTCTTC.